Below are 15 T cell receptor beta chains sequenced from a single sample in a study of control samples from healthy donors and cancer patients. Method: immunoSEQ multiplex PCR; TCRdb's copy keeps in-frame clones and lacks some. The sample includes about 170,000 clones, about 90% of them seen just once. Material: blood. The receptors stem from a man aged 30 to 45 in good health.

This sequence joins TRBV14 and TRBJ2-1; tentative D call: TRBD2 (7 bases). Germline V gene lookup returns CDR1 SGHDN and CDR2 FVKESK. Trimming stripped 2 bases from V and 6 bases from J, with 17 bases between. CDR3 size: 16 residues. The CDR3 DNA is TGTGCCAGCAGCCAAAAGGGGGGGCCCCTCGTCAATGAGCAGTTCTTC. The encoded protein is CASSQKGGPLVNEQFF.

This clone was found once. This rearrangement joins TRBV5-5 to TRBJ1-3; TRBD1 is a possible D gene (5 bases). Looked up from germline, CDR1 is SGHKS and CDR2 is YYEKEE (reference sequence). The CDR3 is 17 residues long. V was pared by 0 bases and J by 3 bases, with 16 bases between. CDR3 loop: CASSLEPPERGGNTIYF. CDR3 in DNA: TGTGCCAGCAGCTTGGAACCTCCGGAGAGGGGTGGAAACACCATATATTTT.

V gene TRBV5-1 combines with J gene TRBJ1-1; no clear D gene. CDR3 length equals 13 residues. Trimming took 0 bases from V and 7 from J, leaving 10 bases between them. Germline-derived CDR1 and CDR2 are SGHRS and YFSETQ. The CDR3 sequence: CASSLGAGGEAFF. CDR3 DNA: TGCGCCAGCAGCTTGGGGGCGGGTGGTGAAGCTTTCTTT.

The chain has TRBV19 and TRBJ1-5, with a weak D call TRBD1 (5 bases). The CDR3 has 14 residues. V gave up 5 bases and J gave up 2 bases, with 10 bases separating them. The germline gives CDR1 LNHDA, CDR2 SQIVND (reference sequence). CDR3 residues: CASSLRQRNQPQHF. The CDR3 region has the DNA TGTGCCAGTAGTCTCCGACAGCGCAATCAGCCCCAGCATTTT.

V usage is TRBV29-1 and J usage is TRBJ2-7, with D possibly being TRBD2 (6 bases). V shed 4 bases and J shed 2 bases, with 12 bases lying between them. The CDR3 length is 13 residues. Germline CDR1 reads SQVTM; CDR2 reads ANQGSEA. The CDR3 DNA is TGCAGCGTTGGGCGACTAGAACCCTACGAGCAGTACTTC. It is translated as CSVGRLEPYEQYF.

Concerning this clone: One end of the junction is discordant with germline, which a read error may explain. The chain employs TRBV9 and TRBJ2-7; TRBD1 matches at 7 bases. Germline CDR1 and CDR2: SGDLS and YYNGEE. This CDR3 contains 15 residues. The CDR3 loop is CASSVGGTASSEQYF. In DNA form, the CDR3 reads TGTGCCAGCAGCGTAGGAGGGACAGCTTCCTCCGAGCAGTACTTC.

The chain links TRBV18 to TRBJ2-7; 8 nucleotides agree with TRBD1. The CDR3 loop spans 14 amino acids. Germline loops: CDR1 KGHSH, CDR2 LQKENI. After removal of 3 bases from V and 6 bases from J, the junction contained 7 bases not matched to a gene. CDR3 sequence reads: CASSPKQGVGEQYF. The CDR3 DNA reads TGTGCCAGCTCACCGAAACAGGGGGTAGGCGAGCAGTACTTC.

The CDR3 nucleotides read TGTGCCAGCAGCCAAAACAGTCATCCCTCAGATACGCAGTATTTT. Translation: CASSQNSHPSDTQYF. The chain combines TRBV3-1 (or the pseudogene TRBV3-2) with TRBJ2-3; D ambiguous. CDR1 is LGHDT and CDR2 is YNNKEL in the germline V gene (reference sequence). V lost 2 bases to trimming and J lost 4 bases, with 13 bases between them. CDR3 size: 15 residues.

This sequence joins TRBV28 and TRBJ1-1, with 11 bases matching TRBD1. Germline-derived CDR1 and CDR2 are MDHEN and SYDVKM. The CDR3 loop spans 17 amino acids. With V trimmed by 8 bases and J by 0 bases, 11 bases remained unmatched. The CDR3 DNA reads as TGTGCCAGCCGGTTCTGGGACAGGGGGTTCATGAACACTGAAGCTTTCTTT. Protein sequence: CASRFWDRGFMNTEAFF. Together with reference TRBV28 and TRBJ1-1, the CDR3 gives the full variable domain: DVKVTQSSRYLVKRTGEKVFLECVQDMDHENMFWYRQDPGLGLRLIYFSYDVKMKEKGDIPEGYSVSREKKERFSLILESASTNQTSMYLCASRFWDRGFMNTEAFFGQGTRLTVV.

J is TRBJ1-4 and V is TRBV9, with D hard to call. Germline V gives CDR1 SGDLS, CDR2 YYNGEE. This CDR3 has 14 residues. V lost 6 bases, J lost 2 bases, and 11 bases lay in between. The CDR3 bases are TGTGCCAGCAACATCGGGTCCACTAATGAAAAACTGTTTTTT. Residues: CASNIGSTNEKLFF.

This clone has at least ten counts. The rearrangement joins TRBV11-2 to TRBJ1-2; D unresolved. V was cut by 4 bases and J by 6 bases, with 9 bases left in between. The germline CDR1 and CDR2 sequences are SGHAT and FQNNGV. The CDR3 runs to 12 residues. The CDR3 sequence: CASSSLGNGYTF. CDR3 DNA sequence: TGTGCCAGCAGCTCTTTAGGTAATGGCTACACCTTC.

The chain uses TRBV7-2 and TRBJ2-7; TRBD2 agrees at 8 bases. V lost 5 bases to trimming and J lost 3 bases; unmatched junction nucleotides: 12. The germline V gene has CDR1 SGHTA and CDR2 FQGNSA. The CDR3 sequence is 16 residues long. The DNA of the CDR3 is TGTGCCAGCAGCCTCCCGGGGGGGGCGGCCTTCTACGAGCAGTACTTC. Translation: CASSLPGGAAFYEQYF.

As DNA, the CDR3 is TGTGCCAGCAGCTTAGACGGAAATAGCAATCAGCCCCAGCATTTT. Residues: CASSLDGNSNQPQHF. The chain has TRBV7-8 and TRBJ1-5; D remains unclear. CDR3 size: 15 residues. V lost 1 base to trimming and J lost 0 bases, with 7 bases between them. From germline, CDR1 is SGHVS and CDR2 FQNEAQ.

The chain is built from TRBV19 and TRBJ1-4; D is ambiguous. Germline V gives CDR1 LNHDA, CDR2 SQIVND (reference sequence). The CDR3 runs to 14 residues. V lost 9 bases, J lost 2 bases, and 13 bases lay in between. Here the CDR3 DNA reads TGTGCCAGCGGAGGGCGAAGTACTAATGAAAAACTGTTTTTT. Translation: CASGGRSTNEKLFF.

The rearrangement links TRBV12-3 or TRBV12-4 to TRBJ1-5; D ambiguous. This CDR3 region has 13 residues. Trimming stripped 5 bases from V and 4 bases from J, with 9 bases between. The CDR3 region has the DNA TGTGCCAGCAGTCTCGACATAAATCAGCCCCAGCATTTT. It codes for CASSLDINQPQHF.